The 21 T cell receptor beta chains below all came from one sample that was sequenced in a study of T cells in Graves' hyperthyroidism and ophthalmopathy. RNA transcripts were the template for amplifying TCR beta CDR3 regions. Researchers ran a first-round RT-PCR on the TCR CDR3 using the HTBI primer set. Each CDR3 protein is one row after TCRdb ran MiXCR on the multiplex PCR reads. The table includes roughly 400,000 distinct CDR3 sequences, roughly 14% detected once. Sample: blood. These receptors were collected from a woman aged 18-29 years with Graves' hyperthyroidism that later progressed to Graves' ophthalmopathy.

The rearrangement uses TRBV28 and TRBJ2-5; possible D gene TRBD1, 6 bases. The ends were cut back, 5 bases at V and 3 bases at J, with 10 bases in the middle. The CDR3 covers 13 residues. CDR1 and CDR2 from the germline V gene are MDHEN and SYDVKM. The CDR3 sequence is CASSTGQKETQYF. CDR3 coding DNA: TGTGCCAGCAGTACCGGACAGAAAGAGACCCAGTACTTC.

Points on this clonotype: One junction end does not reproduce the germline sequence, and a read error may be involved. The genes are TRBV28 and TRBJ1-4; 10 positions match TRBD1. CDR1 and CDR2 (germline): MDHEN, SYDVKM. The CDR3 is 15 residues long. The DNA of the CDR3 is TGCGCCAGCAGGGACAGGGGCACAACTAATGAAAAACTGTTTTTT. This encodes CASRDRGTTNEKLFF. The whole variable domain, remainder taken from reference TRBV28 and TRBJ1-4, is DVKVTQSSRYLVKRTGEKVFLECVQDMDHENMFWYRQDPGLGLRLIYFSYDVKMKEKGDIPEGYSVSREKKERFSLILESASTNQTSMYLCASRDRGTTNEKLFFGSGTQLSVL.

This clonotype was seen repeatedly, ten times or more. The chain combines TRBV10-2 with TRBJ2-7; TRBD2 matches at 11 bases. V lost 7 bases to trimming and J lost 3 bases; unmatched junction nucleotides: 11. The germline CDR1 and CDR2 sequences are WSHSY and SAAADI. The CDR3 is made up of 16 amino acids. CDR3: CASTWVGTSGFYEQYF. The CDR3 nucleotides read TGCGCCAGCACCTGGGTAGGGACTAGCGGATTCTACGAGCAGTACTTC.

This chain uses TRBV28 with TRBJ2-6; 10 bases are a match to TRBD2. The V and J ends lost 10 bases and 0 bases, in that order; junction bases with no gene match: 6. CDR1 is MDHEN, CDR2 SYDVKM, per germline. CDR3 length: 16 amino acids. The CDR3 DNA reads TGTGCCACTGCGGGACTAGCGAACTCTGGGGCCAACGTCCTGACTTTC. This sequence encodes CATAGLANSGANVLTF.

The chain carries TRBV4-3 and TRBJ2-1, with D unresolved. The CDR3 loop spans 14 amino acids. V was shortened by 3 bases and J by 8 bases, with 14 bases between the two germline ends. Germline CDR1 and CDR2: LGHNA and YSLEER. The CDR3 nucleotides read TGCGCCAGCAGCCACAGCGCCCTAACGGATGAGCAGTTCTTC. This sequence encodes CASSHSALTDEQFF.

This clonotype was observed many times. The gene calls are TRBV3-1 and TRBJ2-6; no reliable D call. V was pared by 2 bases and J by 3 bases, with 8 bases between. CDR1 and CDR2 (germline): LGHDT, YNNKEL (reference sequence). The CDR3 is made up of 15 amino acids. The CDR3 DNA follows: TGTGCCAGCAGCCAAACGTTAGGTGGGGCCAACGTCCTGACTTTC. Protein product: CASSQTLGGANVLTF.

This chain connects TRBV10-3 to TRBJ2-7, with D perhaps assigned TRBD1 or TRBD2 (6 bases each). Germline loops: CDR1 ENHRY, CDR2 SYGVKD. V lost 2 bases to trimming and J lost 0 bases, with 17 bases between them. The CDR3 has 17 amino acids. The CDR3 coding sequence is TGTGCCATCAGTGAGCAGAAGGGGGGAGGTGCCTCCTACGAGCAGTACTTC. Translating it yields CAISEQKGGGASYEQYF.

The chain couples TRBV12-3 or TRBV12-4 to TRBJ2-1; D not resolved. The CDR3 is 15 residues long. V shed 3 bases and J shed 0 bases, with 9 bases lying between them. The CDR3 spells CASSFNRSSYNEQFF. The DNA for the CDR3 is TGTGCCAGCAGTTTCAACAGAAGCTCCTACAATGAGCAGTTCTTC.

This clonotype was recorded at least ten times. This sequence joins TRBV7-2 and TRBJ2-3, with 7 bases fitting TRBD2. CDR1 is SGHTA, CDR2 FQGNSA, per germline. Unmatched junction bases numbered 13, after V lost 1 base and J lost 6 bases. The CDR3 sequence is 17 residues long. Here the CDR3 reads CASSLDPWREWADTQYF. The CDR3 region has the DNA TGTGCCAGCAGCTTAGATCCCTGGCGGGAGTGGGCGGATACGCAGTATTTT.

This clonotype was seen repeatedly, ten times or more. This chain connects TRBV6-1 to TRBJ2-7, with D maybe TRBD2 (8 bases). Trimming took 5 bases from V and 5 from J, leaving 22 bases between them. The CDR3 runs 16 residues. From germline, CDR1 is MNHNS and CDR2 SASEGT. CDR3 region: CASSSPGGAGGNEQYF. The DNA for the CDR3 is TGTGCCAGCAGTTCCCCGGGGGGGGCAGGGGGAAACGAGCAGTACTTC.

This clonotype was counted ten times or more. CDR3 in amino acids: CASSWSSSYNEQFF. DNA of the CDR3: TGTGCCAGCAGTTGGAGTAGCTCCTACAATGAGCAGTTCTTC. The chain links TRBV28 to TRBJ2-1; D unresolved. V lost 4 bases and J lost 0, with 7 bases in between. This CDR3 has 14 residues. Germline loops: CDR1 MDHEN, CDR2 SYDVKM.

In this sample, this clonotype turned up a few times. The chain combines TRBV7-8 with TRBJ2-7; tentative D call: TRBD1 (5 bases). V was trimmed by 2 bases and J by 3 bases, leaving 17 bases between them. The CDR3 loop spans 16 amino acids. Looked up from germline, CDR1 is SGHVS and CDR2 is FQNEAQ. The CDR3 protein is CASSLSGMQMNYEQYF. CDR3 sequence (DNA): TGTGCCAGCAGCTTATCAGGGATGCAAATGAACTACGAGCAGTACTTC.

This clonotype was seen many times. This chain connects TRBV12-3 or TRBV12-4 to TRBJ2-2; D remains ambiguous. V was trimmed by 5 bases and J by 6 bases, leaving 7 bases between them. The CDR3 spans 12 residues. CDR3 nucleotide sequence: TGTGCCAGCAGTCCCAATCCCGGGGAGCTGTTTTTT. The encoded protein is CASSPNPGELFF.

This clonotype appeared many times. The chain carries TRBV6-2 or TRBV6-3 and TRBJ2-5, with unresolved D. V was shortened by 2 bases and J by 2 bases, with 6 bases between the two germline ends. Per the germline V gene, CDR1 is MNHEY and CDR2 is SVGEGT. The CDR3 covers 13 residues. The CDR3 spells CASSYAFQETQYF. Written as DNA, the CDR3 is TGTGCCAGCAGTTACGCCTTTCAAGAGACCCAGTACTTC.

The chain couples TRBV7-9 to TRBJ2-7; 9 bases are a match to TRBD2. The junction had 4 bases not matched to a gene; V was cut back by 3 bases and J by 7 bases. The CDR3 contains 13 residues. Germline CDR1 reads SEHNR; CDR2 reads FQNEAQ (reference sequence). The CDR3: CASSFRLAEEQYF. The CDR3 DNA is TGTGCCAGCAGCTTCAGACTAGCGGAAGAGCAGTACTTC.

This clonotype was detected only a few times. The gene calls are TRBV4-2 and TRBJ2-3; 10 bases fit TRBD2. Trimming took 0 bases from V and 3 from J; bases not matched to a gene: 9. CDR1 LGHNA and CDR2 YNFKEQ come from the germline V gene. The CDR3 is 18 residues long. DNA of the CDR3: TGTGCCAGCAGCCAAGAGCCGACGGGTAGCGGGAGGACAGATACGCAGTATTTT. Protein product: CASSQEPTGSGRTDTQYF.

In the case of this clonotype: A read error may account for a junction end that differs from germline. The chain has TRBV5-1 and TRBJ1-1; D unresolved. CDR1 and CDR2 from the germline V gene are SGHRS and YFSETQ. This CDR3 region has 13 residues. The DNA for the CDR3 is TGCGCCAGCAGCTTGGAGTGGAATACTGGAGCTTTCTTT. Protein product: CASSLEWNTGAFF.

The chain carries TRBV7-3 and TRBJ2-1; D ambiguous. CDR3 length: 13 amino acids. Germline assignment: CDR1 SGHTA and CDR2 FQGTGA. Trimming stripped 8 bases from V and 6 bases from J, with 14 bases between. Here the CDR3 reads CASQSGDTNEQFF. The CDR3 region has the DNA TGTGCCAGCCAGTCCGGAGATACCAATGAGCAGTTCTTC.

This clonotype has at least ten counts. The junction departs from germline at one end; a sequencing error may be responsible. The V call is TRBV5-1, the J call TRBJ2-3; D remains ambiguous. The CDR3 has 12 amino acids. Germline CDR1 SGHRS, CDR2 YFSETQ. The CDR3 reads CASSFLTDTQYF. As DNA, the CDR3 is TGTGCCAGCAGTTTCTTGACAGATACGCAGTATTTT.

This clonotype was counted ten times or more. The CDR3 bases are TGTGCCAGCTCAGACGGGAACTCAGATACGCAGTATTTT. Its translation: CASSDGNSDTQYF. This chain uses TRBV18 with TRBJ2-3; possibly TRBD2 for D (5 bases). Germline CDR1 KGHSH, CDR2 LQKENI. The CDR3 contains 13 residues. Trimming removed 5 bases from V and 4 bases from J, with 10 bases in between.

This clonotype has ten or more counts. The chain couples TRBV27 to TRBJ1-4; D is unresolved. The V gene's germline CDR1 is MNHEY and CDR2 SMNVEV (reference sequence). V was pared by 2 bases and J by 4 bases, with 11 bases between. The CDR3 runs 15 residues. The CDR3 region has the DNA TGTGCCAGCAGTTTAAGGGCAGGAATTAATGAAAAACTGTTTTTT. This translates into CASSLRAGINEKLFF. The variable domain in full, with the rest retrieved from reference TRBV27 and TRBJ1-4, is EAQVTQNPRYLITVTGKKLTVTCSQNMNHEYMSWYRQDPGLGLRQIYYSMNVEVTDKGDVPEGYKVSRKEKRNFPLILESPSPNQTSLYFCASSLRAGINEKLFFGSGTQLSVL.